This T cell receptor beta chain stems from a study of cytomegalovirus exposure and HLA in healthy donors. Study-level information: Out of 398 genotyped donors, less than 85% belonged to the Caucasian-associated ancestry cluster.

Donors were ostensibly healthy at sampling, although undocumented immune exposures were probable. General study points: The authors assumed roughly uniform sequencing depth across donors for presence/absence analyses. Indistinguishable V segments, including TRBV6-2 and TRBV6-3, were excluded.

PCR employed 60 Vbeta and 13 Jbeta primers. Libraries were prepared by immunoSEQ multiplex PCR; TCRdb keeps only in-frame clonotypes and omits some of them. This specimen shows about 160,000 clones; the ten leading clones hold around 1.9%. The germline V and J ends were trimmed by 4 bases and 3 bases, with 9 bases remaining between them. The germline gives CDR1 WSHSY, CDR2 SAAADI. This CDR3 region has 13 residues. As concerns this clone: The antigen remains unidentified.

The sequencing sample was made of PBMCs. The chain links TRBV10-2 to TRBJ1-1; D is ambiguous. This TCR came from a man aged 30 to 45 in good health and CMV-seronegative. CDR3 bases: TGCGCCAGCAGTGTAGAGGGATACACTGAAGCTTTCTTT. Translating it yields CASSVEGYTEAFF.